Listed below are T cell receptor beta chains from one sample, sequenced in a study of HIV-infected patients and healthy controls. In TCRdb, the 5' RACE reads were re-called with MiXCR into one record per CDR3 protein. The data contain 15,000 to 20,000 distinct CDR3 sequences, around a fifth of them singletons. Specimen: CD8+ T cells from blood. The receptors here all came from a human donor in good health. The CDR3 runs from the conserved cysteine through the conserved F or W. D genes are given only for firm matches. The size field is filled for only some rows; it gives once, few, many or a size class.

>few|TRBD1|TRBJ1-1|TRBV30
CAWSYQQGLVFNTEAFF
TGTGCCTGGAGTTACCAACAGGGGCTCGTGTTTAACACTGAAGCTTTCTTT
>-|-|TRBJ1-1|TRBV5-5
CASSLGKNTEAFF
TGTGCCAGCAGCTTGGGAAAAAACACTGAAGCTTTCTTT
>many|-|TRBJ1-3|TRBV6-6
CASSTGQGNTIYF
TGTGCCAGCAGCACAGGACAGGGAAACACCATATATTTT
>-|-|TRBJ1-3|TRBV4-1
CASSQKGGRGATIYF
TGCGCCAGCAGCCAAAAAGGAGGGAGGGGGGCCACCATATATTTT
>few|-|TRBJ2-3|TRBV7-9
CASSLEFSGRDTQYF
TGTGCCAGCAGCTTAGAATTCTCAGGGAGAGATACGCAGTATTTT
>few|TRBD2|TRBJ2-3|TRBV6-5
CASSRTSGYTDTQYF
TGTGCCAGCAGTCGGACTAGCGGATACACAGATACGCAGTATTTT
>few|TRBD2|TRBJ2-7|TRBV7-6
CASSLAGSAGGPVFYEQYF
TGTGCCAGCAGCTTAGCAGGTTCCGCGGGAGGGCCAGTATTCTACGAGCAGTACTTC
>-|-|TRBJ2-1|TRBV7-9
CASSFPRGRSYNEQFF
TGTGCCAGCAGCTTCCCTAGGGGTAGGTCCTACAATGAGCAGTTCTTC
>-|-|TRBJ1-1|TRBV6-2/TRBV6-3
CASSYSGRGHTEAFF
TGTGCCAGCAGTTACTCGGGCAGGGGACACACTGAAGCTTTCTTT
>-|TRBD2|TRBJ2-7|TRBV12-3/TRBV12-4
CASSFGGAGVTPYEQYF
TGTGCCAGCAGTTTCGGAGGTGCGGGGGTTACTCCCTACGAGCAGTACTTC
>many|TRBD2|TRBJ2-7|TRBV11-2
CASSLADSGGTYEQYF
TGTGCCAGCAGCCTCGCAGACAGCGGGGGAACTTACGAGCAGTACTTC
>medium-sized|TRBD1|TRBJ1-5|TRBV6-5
CASSRTGGSNQPQHF
TGTGCCAGCAGCCGGACAGGGGGCAGCAATCAGCCCCAGCATTTT
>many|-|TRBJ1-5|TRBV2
CASSEVPGRNQPQHF
TGTGCCAGCAGTGAAGTTCCGGGTCGGAATCAGCCCCAGCATTTT
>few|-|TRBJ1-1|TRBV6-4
CASSDSANTEAFF
TGTGCCAGCAGTGACTCGGCGAACACTGAAGCTTTCTTT
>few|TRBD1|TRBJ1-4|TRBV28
CASSSAPGDRNEKLFF
TGTGCCAGCAGTTCAGCCCCCGGGGACAGGAATGAAAAACTGTTTTTT